This note documents a single T cell receptor beta chain sequence. This sample stems from a study of blood T cell repertoires in COVID-19. Study-wide context: Samples taken during acute and convalescent COVID-19 were collected in the United States, Italy and Spain. Sample material is recorded as cDNA or gDNA derived from T cells, B-cell-depleted T cells, or PBMCs.

The CDR3 has 13 amino acids. Looked up from germline, CDR1 is LGHNA and CDR2 is YSLEER. The V gene lost 0 bases and the J gene lost 7 bases, with 8 bases spanning the gap. Authors' data handling: For nucleated cells, counts were estimated from reference gene primer amplification. Assay: immunoSEQ multiplex PCR; the TCRdb copy retains only in-frame clones and omits some. The D gene and trimming were derived from the DNA, and the V and J assignments and clone size from that table. The profile shows some 400,000 clones, almost 90% of them singletons. This TCR derives from a man aged 18-30 years with active or convalescent COVID-19. This sequence joins TRBV4-3 and TRBJ2-3; D possibly corresponds to TRBD2 (5 bases). Sequenced sample: peripheral blood. CDR3 coding DNA: TGCGCCAGCAGCCAAGACGGAGGTCATACGCAGTATTTT. Protein product: CASSQDGGHTQYF.